The T cell receptor delta chain described here comes from a study of delta chains in infants with herpesvirus infections (dated 2023 in TCRdb). The study in broad terms: A Ugandan infant birth cohort was prospectively followed from birth to characterize gammadelta T cell responses to primary cytomegalovirus (CMV) infection. A public fetal Vdelta1/Vgamma8 gammadelta TCR clonotype was searched for in infants infected with CMV after birth. gammadelta TCRs were sequenced from PBMC of 15 to 20 CMV-infected infants (one congenitally infected) and 7 to 9 CMV-uninfected infants with enough sample available. By approximate age, the infant blood samples fell into groups of 1.5, 4, 8 and 12 months. Belgian fetal and cord blood gammadelta TCR data that had been published previously were included solely for comparison and were not produced in this cohort. What the work shows at the level of the full study, not this receptor alone: Public-clonotype frequency among Vdelta1 cells appeared to be inversely correlated with age at infection and was observed to decay rapidly, seemingly without persisting beyond about 2 months. The public Vdelta1 clonotype was detected in 4 of 18 CMV-infected infants, namely three infected postnatally before 120 days of age and the congenitally infected infant. The public clonotype might still be present below the detection limit in CMV-uninfected infants. The authors noted a small sample size and no race- or environment-matched controls, since nearly all Ugandans acquire CMV before adulthood. The public clonotype was found only at the first time point after infection and was absent in uninfected infants and in those infected after 120 days.

Pregnant women receiving prenatal care in Kampala, Uganda, were recruited, and the infants of these women were enrolled, with documentation of maternal HIV status required. Home visits to families took place weekly, and collection of infant clinical information, oral swabs and peripheral blood began at 6 weeks of age and was repeated every 4 months after that. Blood was drawn into heparin tubes, and PBMC were separated by Ficoll-Paque density gradient centrifugation and then cryopreserved. A note on this clone: The target of this receptor is not known. Per-nucleotide qualities are absent, and no much larger clonotype sits a single base away.

Library construction relied on RT-PCR. TCR cDNA was generated by reverse transcription of PBMC RNA with SuperScript II and gamma-chain- and delta-chain-specific primers. cDNA was purified with AMPure XP beads, amplified, and indexed with Illumina adapters using the Nextera XT Index Kit. Sequencing of gammadelta TCR libraries was carried out on an Illumina MiSeq using a V2 300-cycle kit. In the authors' own workflow: Using MiXCR v2.1.12, CDR3 sequences were assembled, and reads were mapped onto D, J and V genes obtained from GenBank. Repertoire analyses of the CDR3 clonotypes were performed with VDJtools v1.2.1. Identical DNA sequences were merged into single rows after TCRdb reprocessed the public reads with CATT. The V and J calls come from TCRdb's annotation, not from the publication. Across this sample there are more than 1,500 delta-chain clones, with 6.5% to 8.5% seen only once. The leading ten clones occupy about 3.6% of the sample.

Trimming takes 2 bases off V and 1 base off J; junction bases not matched to a gene: 2. The CDR3, from cysteine to phenylalanine, totals 17 residues. Only CDR3 DNA is held: 51 bases, read in frame from base 1. The CDR1 and CDR2 encoded by the germline V gene are GEAIGNYY and EKD. The sequencing used peripheral blood, collected at time point 1 of longitudinal follow-up. The sequence was collected from a human donor who was a Ugandan infant, either HIV-exposed or HIV-unexposed (not recorded which). The chain couples TRDV2 to TRDJ3; 9 central bases correspond to TRDD3. CDR3 protein: CACDNTGGSWDTRQMFF. Here is the DNA: TGTGCCTGTGACAATACTGGGGGATCCTGGGACACCCGACAGATGTTTTTC.